Below, 21 T cell receptor beta chains from the same sample are listed, as sequenced in a study of a mutant IDH1 vaccine in newly diagnosed glioma. Time point defined: week 23, last vaccination. Doses consisted of 300 ug of mutant IDH1 20-mer peptide each, paired with topical imiquimod. Their antigen targets remain unknown. Measured with immunoSEQ multiplex PCR; TCRdb has only the in-frame clones, and not every one. The top ten clones hold about 2.4% of a sample with 43,000 or so clones, roughly 84% of them seen once. The specimen was PBMCs, collected from a glioma patient whose treatment included an IDH1 peptide vaccine. The receptors were gathered from a woman between 18 and 29 years old with glioma. Some clones in this sample may be carry-over from other donors' samples.

The chain employs TRBV19 and TRBJ1-5; 8 bases line up with TRBD1. Germline CDR1 reads LNHDA; CDR2 reads SQIVND (reference sequence). J lost 4 bases, V lost 7 bases, and 15 bases had no gene match. The CDR3 covers 17 residues. The CDR3 DNA follows: TGTGCCAGTACCTCGTCGGCCTACAGGGGGAGAAATCAGCCCCAGCATTTT. Its translation is CASTSSAYRGRNQPQHF.

This rearrangement joins TRBV4-1 to TRBJ2-1, with D maybe TRBD2 (6 bases). This CDR3 spans 17 amino acids. CDR1 is MGHRA, CDR2 YSYEKL, per germline. The V end was cut by 0 bases, the J end by 4 bases, with 16 bases between. The CDR3, as DNA: TGCGCCAGCAGCCAAGATCCTCCGGGCGGGATTTACAATGAGCAGTTCTTC. This sequence encodes CASSQDPPGGIYNEQFF.

The V gene is TRBV6-5, the J gene TRBJ2-2; possibly TRBD2 for D (5 bases). V dropped 4 bases and J dropped 3 bases, with 9 bases sitting between them. The germline CDR1 and CDR2 sequences are MNHEY and SVGAGI. This CDR3 comprises 14 residues. Written as DNA, the CDR3 is TGTGCCAGCAGTTCCCCCGGGGACACCGGGGAGCTGTTTTTT. Translating it yields CASSSPGDTGELFF.

The V gene is TRBV27, the J gene TRBJ2-5; tentative D call: TRBD2 (5 bases). Germline CDR1 is MNHEY and CDR2 is SMNVEV (reference sequence). Deletions cut 6 bases from V and 9 bases from J, with 23 bases between. CDR3 size: 15 residues. The DNA of the CDR3 is TGTGCCAGCAGATCGTTTTCCCTTAGCGCCGGAGCCCAGTACTTC. It is translated as CASRSFSLSAGAQYF.

This rearrangement joins TRBV6-6 to TRBJ1-2; D perhaps matches TRBD1 (6 bases). Germline loops: CDR1 MNHNY, CDR2 SVGAGI (reference sequence). The CDR3 consists of 13 residues. V dropped 6 bases and J dropped 3 bases, with 11 bases sitting between them. Here the CDR3 reads CASRGAGDYGYTF. For the CDR3, the DNA is TGTGCCAGCAGGGGGGCAGGGGACTATGGCTACACCTTC.

The table lists this clone with a few counts. J is TRBJ1-1 and V is TRBV9; D call uncertain. This CDR3 comprises 12 residues. Germline loops: CDR1 SGDLS, CDR2 YYNGEE. V dropped 4 bases and J dropped 3 bases, with 7 bases sitting between them. The CDR3 region is CASSPGDTEAFF. CDR3 sequence (DNA): TGTGCCAGCAGCCCGGGAGACACTGAAGCTTTCTTT. Using reference TRBV9 and TRBJ1-1 for the parts outside the CDR3, the full variable domain is DSGVTQTPKHLITATGQRVTLRCSPRSGDLSVYWYQQSLDQGLQFLIQYYNGEERAKGNILERFSAQQFPDLHSELNLSSLELGDSALYFCASSPGDTEAFFGQGTRLTVV.

V is TRBV6-5 and J is TRBJ1-3, with 8 bases lining up with TRBD1. The length of the CDR3 is 16 residues. CDR1 MNHEY and CDR2 SVGAGI come from the germline V gene. The J segment lost 1 base and the V segment lost 6 bases, leaving 8 bases of the junction unmatched. The CDR3, as DNA: TGTGCCAGCAGCTACGGACAGGGAAGTTCTGGAAACACCATATATTTT. Translated, it gives CASSYGQGSSGNTIYF.

This chain connects TRBV6-4 to TRBJ2-3; a possible D gene is TRBD1 (6 bases). V was clipped by 4 bases and J by 1 base, with 6 bases between them. The CDR3 loop spans 13 amino acids. Germline CDR1 MRHNA, CDR2 SNTAGT. Here the CDR3 DNA reads TGTGCCAGCAGTGGACAGGGCACAGATACGCAGTATTTT. It encodes CASSGQGTDTQYF.

The chain couples TRBV4-1 to TRBJ2-7; TRBD1 matches at 8 bases. Germline V gives CDR1 MGHRA, CDR2 YSYEKL. V dropped 1 base and J dropped 2; count of bases not matched to a gene: 1. The CDR3 spans 14 residues. The CDR3 is CASSQAQGAYEQYF. The CDR3 bases are TGCGCCAGCAGCCAAGCACAGGGGGCCTACGAGCAGTACTTC.

This rearrangement joins TRBV5-6 to TRBJ2-3; D is tentatively TRBD1 or TRBD2 (5 bases each). The CDR3 runs to 13 residues. Germline lookup yields CDR1 SGHDT and CDR2 YYEEEE. Trimming shortened V by 4 bases and J by 3 bases, and 9 bases separated the two germline ends. This CDR3 is CASSPGATDTQYF. The CDR3 nucleotides are TGTGCCAGCAGCCCCGGGGCAACAGATACGCAGTATTTT.

This clone was detected once. The CDR3 coding sequence is TGTGCCAGCAGTTTATCTGGTCGCGTTGGCGGCTACGAGCAGTACTTC. This gives the protein CASSLSGRVGGYEQYF. The chain employs TRBV27 and TRBJ2-7; no clear D gene. CDR1 and CDR2 from the germline V gene are MNHEY and SMNVEV (reference sequence). The ends were cut back, 0 bases at V and 3 bases at J, with 15 bases in the middle. The CDR3 runs to 16 residues.

This chain joins TRBV7-3 and TRBJ2-7, with TRBD2 matching 8 bases. Germline V gene sequence: CDR1 SGHTA, CDR2 FQGTGA. This CDR3 has 14 amino acids. J gave up 3 bases and V 1 base, and 2 bases lay outside the gene matches. CDR3 bases: TGTGCCAGCAGCTTAAGAGGGACTAGCTACGAGCAGTACTTC. This encodes CASSLRGTSYEQYF.

The V call is TRBV27, the J call TRBJ1-1; D gene uncertain. This CDR3 region has 14 residues. V lost 0 bases and J lost 11, with 16 bases in between. Germline-derived CDR1 and CDR2 are MNHEY and SMNVEV (reference sequence). Written as DNA, the CDR3 is TGTGCCAGCAGTTTATCGGAATGGGGAGCGGTTGCTTTCTTT. Protein sequence: CASSLSEWGAVAFF.

V and J are TRBV4-3 and TRBJ1-4; possible D gene TRBD1, 6 bases. CDR1 is LGHNA and CDR2 is YSLEER in the germline V gene. Between the trimmed V and J ends, which lost 0 bases and 7 bases, there was a span of 15 bases. The CDR3 length is 16 residues. The CDR3 nucleotides are TGCGCCAGCAGCCAAGAAGACAGGAGCTCCCCTGAAAAACTGTTTTTT. Translated, it gives CASSQEDRSSPEKLFF.

The gene calls are TRBV15 and TRBJ2-7, with D perhaps TRBD1 (7 bases). The V end lost 5 bases, the J end lost 1 base, and 21 bases lay between the germline ends. The length of the CDR3 is 17 residues. CDR1 and CDR2 (germline): LNHNV, YYDKDF (reference sequence). The DNA for the CDR3 is TGTGCCACCAGCCCCGGAGGGGGCTCAACACCTTCCTACGAGCAGTACTTC. Its protein is CATSPGGGSTPSYEQYF.

The genes are TRBV15 and TRBJ2-1; 9 nucleotides match TRBD2. Germline loops: CDR1 LNHNV, CDR2 YYDKDF (reference sequence). This CDR3 region has 13 residues. V trimming: 6 bases; J trimming: 7 bases; junction bases outside the gene matches: 4. As DNA, the CDR3 is TGTGCCACCAGGGCGGGGGGGCCGAATGAGCAGTTCTTC. Protein: CATRAGGPNEQFF.

In DNA, the CDR3 is TGTGCCAGAAGCTTAGAAGGAGGGGCAACTAATGAAAAACTGTTTTTT. Translating it yields CARSLEGGATNEKLFF. This rearrangement joins TRBV7-5 to TRBJ1-4. TRBV7-5 is a recognized pseudogene. The length of the CDR3 is 16 residues.

V is TRBV7-9 and J is TRBJ2-5; D possibly corresponds to TRBD1 (6 bases). V lost 5 bases and J 1 base, leaving 17 bases between the germline ends. Germline CDR1 and CDR2: SEHNR and FQNEAQ (reference sequence). The CDR3 sequence is 16 residues long. The CDR3 DNA sequence: TGTGCCAGCAGCCTCCCCCTAGACAGGCGCCAAGAGACCCAGTACTTC. Encoded protein: CASSLPLDRRQETQYF.

The gene calls are TRBV5-1 and TRBJ2-5; TRBD1 matches at 9 bases. Germline CDR1 and CDR2: SGHRS and YFSETQ. V was clipped by 2 bases and J by 4 bases; unmatched bases: 6. The CDR3 is 15 residues long. The chain's CDR3 is CASSFTGTGRETQYF. The CDR3 DNA reads TGCGCCAGCAGCTTTACCGGGACAGGGCGAGAGACCCAGTACTTC.

The CDR3 is CSVGLAGNNEQFF. In nucleotides, the CDR3 is TGCAGCGTTGGACTAGCGGGGAACAATGAGCAGTTCTTC. The chain couples TRBV29-1 to TRBJ2-1; 11 nucleotides align to TRBD2. Germline CDR1 is SQVTM and CDR2 is ANQGSEA. The CDR3 has 13 amino acids. J was trimmed by 5 bases and V by 4 bases; bases with no gene match: 1.

The CDR3 DNA sequence: TGTGCCAGCAGCCGGTCCGCGGGGGGAGTTACAGATACGCAGTATTTT. Residues: CASSRSAGGVTDTQYF. V is TRBV4-2 and J is TRBJ2-3, with 8 bases that match TRBD2. The ends lost 4 bases at V and 3 bases at J; junction bases unmatched: 9. Germline V CDR1 and CDR2: LGHNA, YNFKEQ. The CDR3 totals 16 residues.